The clone carrying this T cell receptor beta chain was observed a handful of times. Its target is not known. The data were taken from a study of beta chain features in type 1 diabetes. Study observations and caveats: For Type 1 diabetes patients, all four CD4+ subsets carried TCRB CDR3s that were moderately but significantly shorter. Naive, central memory and Treg TCRB repertoires seemed to resemble each other more closely in patients than they did in healthy donors.

Germline V lookup: CDR1 SGHRS, CDR2 YFSETQ. The CDR3 is 15 residues long. Trimming at V came to 6 bases and at J to 5 bases, leaving 9 bases not matched to a gene. The sequenced template was cDNA made from the entire isolated RNA. Method: immunoSEQ multiplex PCR; TCRdb's copy keeps in-frame clones and lacks some. The profile shows 150,000 to 200,000 clones, approximately 9.9% of them singletons. The sequence was obtained from a woman aged 18-29 years in good health. Sequencing used central memory CD4+ T cells from blood. The V and J genes are TRBV5-1 and TRBJ2-1, with 9 bases lining up with TRBD2. The DNA for the CDR3 is TGCGCCAGCAAGGGACTGGCGGGAGGGGACAATGAGCAGTTCTTC. It translates to CASKGLAGGDNEQFF.